Sequencing of this TCR beta chain was carried out in a study of identifying expanded T cells in peripheral blood. Broader study findings: Clone count variance between approximately 2-week samples rose with total template count. Technical replicates showed around 1.2 changed clones; two weeks 15 to 20; four weeks 19.

To note about this clone: Its cognate antigen is unknown.

Sequenced by immunoSEQ multiplex PCR; TCRdb stores in-frame clones only, minus some. The data show under 90,000 clones, approximately 91% seen once. Collection occurred without any documented infections or immune events in donors. Germline-derived CDR1 and CDR2 are SGHNT and YENEEA. V was clipped by 4 bases and J by 0 bases, with 11 bases between them. This CDR3 has 15 residues. Sequencing was performed on blood. The origin of this receptor is a person aged 18-70 years in good health. The genes are TRBV11-3 and TRBJ2-3; weak D call: TRBD2 (5 bases). CDR3 sequence (DNA): TGTGCCAGCAGCTCTCGCCGGGGTAGCACAGATACGCAGTATTTT. It encodes CASSSRRGSTDTQYF.